This entry features one T cell receptor beta chain sequence. What it binds is unknown. The CDR3 loop spans 12 amino acids. Germline V lookup: CDR1 MNHNS, CDR2 SASEGT. Trimming cost V 5 bases and J 7 bases, with 11 bases left between them. This sample was taken from a study of cytomegalovirus exposure and HLA in healthy donors. Study-level information: The same platform used for the roughly 650 first-cohort repertoires was also used for the 100 to 150 validation repertoires, as a later analysis reported. Whole-study results and caveats: TCR beta chains numbering roughly 150 were designated cytomegalovirus-associated. First-cohort TCR clusters were later found to tend to co-occur in the 120 or so validation repertoires.

Profiling relied on immunoSEQ multiplex PCR, and the TCRdb table lists in-frame clones only, not all of them. This table has about 55,000 clones, 80% to 95% appearing once. The sample was PBMCs. The chain is built from TRBV6-1 and TRBJ1-1; D is perhaps TRBD1 (6 bases). The source is a man between 18 and 35 years old in good health and CMV-seronegative. The CDR3 is CASSYGTLEAFF. The CDR3 DNA is TGTGCCAGCAGTTATGGGACACTTGAAGCTTTCTTT.